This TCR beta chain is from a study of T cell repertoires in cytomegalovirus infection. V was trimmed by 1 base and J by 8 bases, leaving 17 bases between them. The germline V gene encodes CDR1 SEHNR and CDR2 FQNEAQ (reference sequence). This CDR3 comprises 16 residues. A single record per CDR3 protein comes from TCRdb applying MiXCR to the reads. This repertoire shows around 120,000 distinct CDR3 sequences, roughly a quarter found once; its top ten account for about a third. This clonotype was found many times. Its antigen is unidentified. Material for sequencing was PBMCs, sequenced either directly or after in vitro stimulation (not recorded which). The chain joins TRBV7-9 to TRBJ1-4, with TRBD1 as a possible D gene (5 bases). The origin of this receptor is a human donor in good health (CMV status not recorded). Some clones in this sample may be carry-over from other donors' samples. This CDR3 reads CASSLGLAGWSEKLFF. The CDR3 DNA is TGTGCCAGCAGCTTAGGTCTCGCAGGGTGGTCGGAAAAACTGTTTTTT. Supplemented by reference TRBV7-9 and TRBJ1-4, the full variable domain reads DTGVSQNPRHKITKRGQNVTFRCDPISEHNRLYWYRQTLGQGPEFLTYFQNEAQLEKSRLLSDRFSAERPKGSFSTLEIQRTEQGDSAMYLCASSLGLAGWSEKLFFGSGTQLSVL.